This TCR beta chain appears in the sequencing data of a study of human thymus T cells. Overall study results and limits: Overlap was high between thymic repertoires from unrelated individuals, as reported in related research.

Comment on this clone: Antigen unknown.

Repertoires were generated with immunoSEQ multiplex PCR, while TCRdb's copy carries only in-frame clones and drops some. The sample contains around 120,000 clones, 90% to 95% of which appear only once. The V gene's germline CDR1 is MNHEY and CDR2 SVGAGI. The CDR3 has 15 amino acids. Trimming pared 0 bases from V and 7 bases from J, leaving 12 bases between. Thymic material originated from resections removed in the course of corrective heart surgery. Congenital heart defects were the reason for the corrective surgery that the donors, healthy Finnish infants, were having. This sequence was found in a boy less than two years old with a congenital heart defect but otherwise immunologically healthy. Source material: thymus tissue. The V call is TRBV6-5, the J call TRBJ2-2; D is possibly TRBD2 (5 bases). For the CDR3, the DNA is TGTGCCAGCAGTTACTCGGCTAGCCAAGGCGGGGAGCTGTTTTTT. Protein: CASSYSASQGGELFF.